What follows are 31 T cell receptor beta chains derived from one specimen sequenced in a study of blood T cell repertoires in COVID-19. This table comes from immunoSEQ multiplex PCR, and its TCRdb copy is limited to in-frame clones, with some not included. The table shows about 130,000 clones, with approximately 78% occurring only once. The specimen sequenced was peripheral blood. Source of these receptors: a man aged 60-69 years who had recovered from COVID-19.

This CDR3 is CASSKGSVSSYEQYF. The CDR3 DNA reads as TGTGCCAGCAGTAAAGGAAGCGTAAGCTCCTACGAGCAGTACTTC. The chain combines TRBV6-4 with TRBJ2-7; unclear D gene. The CDR3 runs to 15 residues. The V end was cut by 5 bases, the J end by 0 bases, with 14 bases between. The germline CDR1 and CDR2 sequences are MRHNA and SNTAGT.

This rearrangement joins TRBV28 to TRBJ2-1, with 14 bases matching TRBD2. The length of the CDR3 is 15 residues. Germline V CDR1 and CDR2: MDHEN, SYDVKM. The J segment lost 7 bases and the V segment lost 6 bases, leaving 5 bases of the junction unmatched. The DNA for the CDR3 is TGTGCCAGCAGCAGGGGGACTAGCGGGAGTAATGAGCAGTTCTTC. As protein: CASSRGTSGSNEQFF.

The chain uses TRBV27 and TRBJ1-5; 7 bases are shared with TRBD1. V trimming: 6 bases; J trimming: 3 bases; junction bases outside the gene matches: 11. Germline V gene sequence: CDR1 MNHEY, CDR2 SMNVEV (reference sequence). The CDR3 has 16 amino acids. Here the CDR3 reads CASSPRGVGNNQPQHF. The CDR3 nucleotides read TGTGCCAGCAGCCCCAGGGGGGTGGGTAACAATCAGCCCCAGCATTTT.

This chain uses TRBV28 with TRBJ1-1; D unclear. The germline V and J ends were trimmed by 4 bases and 3 bases, with 12 bases remaining between them. Looked up from germline, CDR1 is MDHEN and CDR2 is SYDVKM. This CDR3 region has 14 residues. The CDR3 region is CASSYPRGHTEAFF. Here the CDR3 DNA reads TGTGCCAGCAGTTACCCCAGAGGGCACACTGAAGCTTTCTTT.

This sequence joins TRBV6-5 and TRBJ1-6, with D maybe TRBD1 (5 bases). Trimming removed 6 bases from V and 10 bases from J, with 16 bases in between. CDR1 and CDR2 from the germline V gene are MNHEY and SVGAGI. The CDR3 contains 14 residues. Here the CDR3 DNA reads TGTGCCAGCAGCTCGGAGACAGTGGCCTCACCCCTCCACTTT. This translates into CASSSETVASPLHF.

The rearrangement joins TRBV6-6 to TRBJ1-1; tentative D call: TRBD1 (6 bases). The CDR3 loop spans 14 amino acids. The germline V gene has CDR1 MNHNY and CDR2 SVGAGI (reference sequence). V was trimmed by 2 bases and J by 2 bases, leaving 9 bases between them. DNA of the CDR3: TGTGCCAGCAGTTACGGGGGGGGCAACACTGAAGCTTTCTTT. Translated, it gives CASSYGGGNTEAFF.

This sequence joins TRBV29-1 and TRBJ1-1; 7 bases fit TRBD1. V dropped 6 bases and J dropped 6; count of bases not matched to a gene: 7. The germline CDR1 and CDR2 sequences are SQVTM and ANQGSEA. The CDR3 loop spans 12 amino acids. CDR3 sequence (DNA): TGCAGCGTGGAGGGACAGCAGGCTGAAGCTTTCTTT. As protein: CSVEGQQAEAFF.

This clone has only a few counts. This chain uses TRBV4-1 with TRBJ2-7, with 8 bases lining up with TRBD1. After removal of 2 bases from V and 3 bases from J, the junction contained 6 bases not matched to a gene. The V gene's germline CDR1 is MGHRA and CDR2 YSYEKL. The CDR3 has 15 amino acids. The CDR3 sequence is CASSQLGDRHYEQYF. Here the CDR3 DNA reads TGCGCCAGCAGCCAATTGGGGGACAGGCACTACGAGCAGTACTTC.

The chain uses TRBV5-5 and TRBJ2-3; possibly TRBD2 for D (6 bases). Per germline, CDR1 SGHKS and CDR2 YYEKEE (reference sequence). V lost 6 bases to trimming and J lost 4 bases, with 18 bases between them. The CDR3 totals 15 residues. The CDR3 here is CASTTGGESADTQYF. CDR3 nucleotide sequence: TGTGCCAGCACAACAGGCGGGGAGTCGGCAGATACGCAGTATTTT.

There are a few counts of this clone. The chain recombines TRBV28 with TRBJ2-7; D might be TRBD1 (5 bases). The V gene lost 6 bases and the J gene lost 7 bases, with 16 bases spanning the gap. The CDR3 is made up of 13 amino acids. Looked up from germline, CDR1 is MDHEN and CDR2 is SYDVKM. In DNA, the CDR3 is TGTGCCAGCAGACAGGTCTCCGGCCCTGAGCAGTACTTC. It yields the protein CASRQVSGPEQYF.

The chain couples TRBV10-1 to TRBJ2-5; 9 nucleotides line up with TRBD2. Trimming at V came to 7 bases and at J to 3 bases, leaving 30 bases not matched to a gene. The CDR3 is 22 amino acids. Germline CDR1 reads WNHNN; CDR2 reads SYGVQD (reference sequence). CDR3 residues: CASTRGQAAPLFLAGPEETQYF. The CDR3 bases are TGCGCCAGCACTAGAGGACAGGCGGCGCCCCTTTTCCTAGCGGGACCGGAAGAGACCCAGTACTTC.

V usage is TRBV9 and J usage is TRBJ1-2; 10 positions match TRBD1. The germline V gene has CDR1 SGDLS and CDR2 YYNGEE. This CDR3 region has 15 residues. Trimming cost V 3 bases and J 9 bases; bases outside gene matches: 11. The chain's CDR3 is CASSGGDRGPRSYTF. CDR3 DNA: TGTGCCAGCAGCGGGGGGGACAGGGGTCCTAGGAGCTACACCTTC.

This chain links TRBV6-5 with TRBJ1-2; the D gene is possibly TRBD1 (6 bases). Trimming took 8 bases from V and 4 from J, leaving 14 bases between them. Germline V gene lookup returns CDR1 MNHEY and CDR2 SVGAGI. The CDR3 loop spans 13 amino acids. DNA of the CDR3: TGTGCCAGCGGGGTGGGGGCAGGCTATGGCTACACCTTC. Translated: CASGVGAGYGYTF.

The chain has TRBV18 and TRBJ2-3; D unresolved. The CDR3 contains 14 residues. Germline CDR1 is KGHSH and CDR2 is LQKENI. Trimming took 3 bases from V and 1 from J, leaving 8 bases between them. The CDR3 bases are TGTGCCAGCTCACCTCCTAGTCGCACAGATACGCAGTATTTT. Its protein product is CASSPPSRTDTQYF.

This chain links TRBV3-1 (or the pseudogene TRBV3-2) with TRBJ1-5; 7 nucleotides line up with TRBD1. V shed 4 bases and J 4 bases; nucleotides not matched to a gene: 1. The CDR3 covers 13 residues. Germline V gives CDR1 LGHDT, CDR2 YNNKEL (reference sequence). CDR3 in amino acids: CASSPQGNQPQHF. CDR3 DNA: TGTGCCAGCAGCCCACAGGGGAATCAGCCCCAGCATTTT.

This chain joins TRBV7-3 and TRBJ2-3; 10 bases fit TRBD1. The V segment lost 4 bases and the J segment 6 bases; nucleotides outside the gene matches: 10. The CDR3 is 16 amino acids. CDR1 and CDR2 (germline): SGHTA, FQGTGA. The CDR3 spells CASSSSTGGAWDTQYF. The DNA of the CDR3 is TGTGCCAGCAGCTCCTCGACAGGGGGCGCTTGGGATACGCAGTATTTT.

This clone was found a few times. This sequence joins TRBV19 and TRBJ1-6, with D perhaps TRBD1 (6 bases). V gave up 8 bases and J gave up 10 bases, with 12 bases separating them. The germline V gene encodes CDR1 LNHDA and CDR2 SQIVND (reference sequence). CDR3 length: 12 residues. The CDR3 loop reads CASSTGTSPLHF. In DNA form, the CDR3 reads TGTGCCAGTTCTACAGGGACATCACCCCTCCACTTT.

The rearrangement links TRBV3-1 (or the pseudogene TRBV3-2) to TRBJ1-1; possible D gene TRBD1, 6 bases. The CDR3 has 14 amino acids. Trimming left V 3 bases short and J 1 base short, with 9 bases between. Looked up from germline, CDR1 is LGHDT and CDR2 is YNNKEL (reference sequence). CDR3 sequence: CASSQLQGNTEAFF. The CDR3 region has the DNA TGTGCCAGCAGCCAGCTACAGGGGAACACTGAAGCTTTCTTT.

The rearrangement joins TRBV4-1 to TRBJ1-5, with 9 bases identical to TRBD1. This CDR3 has 14 residues. The J segment lost 2 bases and the V segment lost 4 bases, leaving 0 bases of the junction unmatched. Germline V gene data show CDR1 as MGHRA and CDR2 as YSYEKL. CDR3 nucleotide sequence: TGCGCCAGCAGCCGGGACAGGGGCAATCAGCCCCAGCATTTT. Protein sequence: CASSRDRGNQPQHF.

The chain combines TRBV28 with TRBJ2-5; D is perhaps TRBD1 (5 bases). Trimming took off 3 bases at V and 4 bases at J, with 15 bases between the two ends. CDR1 and CDR2 (germline): MDHEN, SYDVKM. This CDR3 region has 15 residues. This CDR3 is CASSFLMGLGETQYF. The CDR3 region has the DNA TGTGCCAGCAGTTTTCTAATGGGGCTTGGAGAGACCCAGTACTTC.

The chain employs TRBV4-1 and TRBJ2-2, with 8 bases aligning to TRBD2. J gave up 7 bases and V 6 bases, and 7 bases lay outside the gene matches. Per the germline V gene, CDR1 is MGHRA and CDR2 is YSYEKL. This CDR3 comprises 14 residues. The CDR3 DNA sequence: TGCGCCAGCAGGCCAGCGGGGGCCCGCGGGGAGCTGTTTTTT. Translation: CASRPAGARGELFF.

This clone was observed a few times. The V and J genes are TRBV28 and TRBJ1-5, with D unclear. The CDR3 runs 14 residues. Per germline, CDR1 MDHEN and CDR2 SYDVKM. V lost 9 bases, J lost 2 bases, and 14 bases lay in between. The CDR3 here is CASLKVAGNQPQHF. For the CDR3, the DNA is TGTGCCAGTTTAAAGGTCGCGGGCAATCAGCCCCAGCATTTT.

This chain links TRBV19 with TRBJ1-6; no clear D. Germline assignment: CDR1 LNHDA and CDR2 SQIVND (reference sequence). CDR3 length: 15 amino acids. Trimming took off 0 bases at V and 14 bases at J, with 17 bases between the two ends. CDR3 residues: CASSIDGTGLFTLHF. CDR3 coding DNA: TGTGCCAGTAGTATAGATGGCACCGGGTTGTTCACCCTCCACTTT. Variable domain in full (rest from reference TRBV19 and TRBJ1-6): DGGITQSPKYLFRKEGQNVTLSCEQNLNHDAMYWYRQDPGQGLRLIYYSQIVNDFQKGDIAEGYSVSREKKESFPLTVTSAQKNPTAFYLCASSIDGTGLFTLHFGNGTRLTVT.

The chain couples TRBV11-2 to TRBJ2-4; D may be TRBD2 (7 bases). The V gene's germline CDR1 is SGHAT and CDR2 FQNNGV. The CDR3 covers 15 residues. V lost 6 bases and J 4 bases, leaving 16 bases between the germline ends. The chain's CDR3 is CASRPWGGRKNIQYF. DNA for the CDR3: TGTGCCAGCAGGCCCTGGGGGGGCCGTAAAAACATTCAGTACTTC.

The CDR3 coding sequence is TGTGCCAGCAGTTACGCGGGACAGGGGGCAGATACGCAGTATTTT. Translated: CASSYAGQGADTQYF. The chain carries TRBV6-6 and TRBJ2-3; TRBD1 agrees at 11 bases. The CDR3 consists of 15 residues. Losses at the gene ends were 2 bases for V and 4 bases for J; bases not matched to a gene: 2. The germline V gene encodes CDR1 MNHNY and CDR2 SVGAGI (reference sequence).

This clone was seen a few times. The gene calls are TRBV9 and TRBJ2-7; D may be TRBD2 (7 bases). Trimming stripped 4 bases from V and 3 bases from J, with 17 bases between. The CDR3 length is 15 residues. Germline values: CDR1 SGDLS, CDR2 YYNGEE. As DNA, the CDR3 is TGTGCCAGCAGCCGTTTAGGGGGGGCACTCTACGAGCAGTACTTC. This encodes CASSRLGGALYEQYF.

The chain employs TRBV28 and TRBJ1-4, with 9 bases fitting TRBD1. J was trimmed by 7 bases and V by 3 bases; bases with no gene match: 6. CDR1 and CDR2 from the germline V gene are MDHEN and SYDVKM. The CDR3 runs to 15 residues. DNA for the CDR3: TGTGCCAGCAGTTTTTTGGGACAGGGAGCTGAAAAACTGTTTTTT. Protein sequence: CASSFLGQGAEKLFF.

The rearrangement joins TRBV11-2 to TRBJ1-2, with 7 bases that match TRBD1. This CDR3 is built from 15 residues. Germline CDR1 is SGHAT and CDR2 is FQNNGV. The trim removed 5 bases at V and 7 bases at J, leaving 13 bases unmatched. CDR3 in DNA: TGTGCCAGCAGCCTGGCGGGGACAGACTCAGGTGGCTACACCTTC. Translation: CASSLAGTDSGGYTF. Looking up the rest from reference TRBV11-2 and TRBJ1-2 gives the full variable domain: EAGVAQSPRYKIIEKRQSVAFWCNPISGHATLYWYQQILGQGPKLLIQFQNNGVVDDSQLPKDRFSAERLKGVDSTLKIQPAKLEDSAVYLCASSLAGTDSGGYTFGSGTRLTVV.

This clone was found many times. The rearrangement joins TRBV5-1 to TRBJ1-2; perhaps TRBD1 as D (6 bases). In germline, CDR1 is SGHRS, CDR2 YFSETQ. The CDR3 is 15 amino acids. The V end lost 0 bases, the J end lost 6 bases, and 15 bases lay between the germline ends. CDR3 DNA sequence: TGCGCCAGCAGCTTGGGTCTGGGGGCGATGGATGGCTACACCTTC. This sequence encodes CASSLGLGAMDGYTF.

The chain is built from TRBV2 and TRBJ2-5; 9 nucleotides match TRBD1. The CDR3 is 14 residues long. Trimming took 4 bases from V and 5 from J; bases not matched to a gene: 5. Per the germline V gene, CDR1 is SNHLY and CDR2 is FYNNEI. The CDR3 is CASSGQGGWETQYF. CDR3 coding DNA: TGTGCCAGCAGTGGACAGGGGGGGTGGGAGACCCAGTACTTC.

The table lists this clone with a few counts. The chain recombines TRBV27 with TRBJ2-3; 12 bases fit TRBD2. The V segment lost 3 bases and the J segment 3 bases; nucleotides outside the gene matches: 4. CDR1 and CDR2 from the germline V gene are MNHEY and SMNVEV (reference sequence). This CDR3 spans 16 amino acids. CDR3: CASSFPGTSGTDTQYF. As DNA, the CDR3 is TGTGCCAGCAGTTTCCCCGGGACTAGCGGGACAGATACGCAGTATTTT.